A selection of T cell receptor beta chains follows, all from one sample in a study of identical twins. Each CDR3 protein is one row after TCRdb ran MiXCR on the 5' RACE reads. The sample consists of about 530,000 distinct CDR3 sequences, 12% to 15% of them appearing once. These sequences were also reported in another study, on yellow fever vaccine responses in identical twins.

The source material was CD4+ T cells sorted from blood. All receptors come from a woman between 18 and 29 years old in good health. CDR3s include the opening cysteine and the closing phenylalanine or tryptophan. The order of the fields is CDR3 length, J gene, D gene, clone size, V gene, CDR3 protein, CDR3 DNA. D genes are given only for firm matches. The size field is filled for only some rows; it gives once, few, many or a size class.

17 | TRBJ2-3 | NA | NA | TRBV27 | CASSPPPGAAGTDTQYF | TGTGCCAGCAGTCCGCCTCCTGGGGCCGCTGGCACAGATACGCAGTATTTT
18 | TRBJ2-3 | NA | NA | TRBV25-1 | CASSCPVRTGEVTDTQYF | TGTGCCAGCAGTTGCCCGGTTCGGACCGGGGAAGTTACAGATACGCAGTATTTT
15 | TRBJ2-6 | NA | NA | TRBV2 | CASNAEATGANVLTF | TGTGCCAGCAATGCTGAGGCTACTGGGGCCAACGTCCTGACTTTC
15 | TRBJ2-1 | TRBD1 | few | TRBV20-1 | CSAPDRVSSYNEQFF | TGCAGTGCGCCGGACAGGGTAAGCTCCTACAATGAGCAGTTCTTC
15 | TRBJ2-1 | TRBD2 | NA | TRBV6-2/TRBV6-3 | CASSGLAGGRNEQFF | TGTGCCAGCAGTGGACTAGCGGGGGGGCGTAATGAGCAGTTCTTC
14 | TRBJ2-7 | TRBD2 | few | TRBV20-1 | CSAKLAGGLYEQYF | TGCAGTGCTAAGCTAGCGGGAGGTCTCTACGAGCAGTACTTC
16 | TRBJ2-5 | TRBD1 | many | TRBV12-3/TRBV12-4 | CASSHRDRGGKETQYF | TGTGCCAGCAGTCACCGGGACAGGGGCGGTAAGGAGACCCAGTACTTC
16 | TRBJ2-3 | TRBD2 | few | TRBV4-1 | CASSQLTSGVTDTQYF | TGCGCCAGCAGCCAACTTACTAGCGGAGTCACAGATACGCAGTATTTT
17 | TRBJ1-1 | NA | many | TRBV12-3/TRBV12-4 | CASSLRSLEGYNTEAFF | TGTGCCAGCAGTTTACGCAGTTTGGAGGGGTATAACACTGAAGCTTTCTTT
22 | TRBJ2-1 | TRBD1 | NA | TRBV6-2/TRBV6-3 | CASSQKPPGGSRWTNGTNEQFF | TGTGCCAGCAGTCAGAAACCTCCAGGGGGCTCTAGGTGGACCAATGGGACCAATGAGCAGTTCTTC
15 | TRBJ2-1 | TRBD2 | few | TRBV20-1 | CSARVGRGGDNEQFF | TGCAGTGCTAGAGTTGGGCGGGGGGGAGACAATGAGCAGTTCTTC
15 | TRBJ2-1 | TRBD2 | few | TRBV7-6 | CASSPLGEGRNEQFF | TGTGCCAGCAGCCCTTTGGGGGAGGGGAGGAATGAGCAGTTCTTC
16 | TRBJ2-5 | NA | few | TRBV28 | CASSLLTGMGQETQYF | TGTGCCAGCAGTTTACTCACAGGGATGGGCCAAGAGACCCAGTACTTC
14 | TRBJ2-7 | TRBD2 | NA | TRBV10-1 | CASSDGTSSYEQYF | TGCGCCAGCAGTGACGGGACTAGCTCCTACGAGCAGTACTTC
16 | TRBJ2-1 | TRBD2 | few | TRBV7-9 | CASSYGLAGTYNEQFF | TGTGCCAGCAGCTACGGACTAGCGGGTACCTACAATGAGCAGTTCTTC
14 | TRBJ1-1 | NA | few | TRBV14 | CASSQVRGNTEAFF | TGTGCCAGCAGCCAAGTCAGGGGAAACACTGAAGCTTTCTTT
15 | TRBJ2-5 | NA | NA | TRBV7-8 | CASSLGREVQETQYF | TGTGCCAGCAGCTTAGGGAGGGAGGTACAAGAGACCCAGTACTTC
14 | TRBJ2-1 | NA | NA | TRBV5-1 | CASSLGGVYNEQFF | TGCGCCAGCAGCTTGGGGGGGGTTTACAATGAGCAGTTCTTC